The sequence of this T cell receptor (beta chain) was determined in a study of blood T cell repertoires in COVID-19. Enrolled through a virtual design, the participants were between roughly 18 and 100 years of age and came from 24 US areas. Participant reports of clinical history set cohort assignment. Germline-derived CDR1 and CDR2 are SGHRS and YFSETQ. V trimming: 0 bases; J trimming: 3 bases; junction bases outside the gene matches: 8. The CDR3 has 18 residues. Using immunoSEQ multiplex PCR, the repertoire was profiled, and TCRdb retains in-frame clones only, with some absent. Of 350,000 or so clones in the sample, roughly 90% are singletons; the top ten hold over 1%.

The V call is TRBV5-1, the J call TRBJ2-7, with 14 positions matching TRBD2. Sequenced input: PBMCs or T cells enriched from blood (not recorded which). This receptor was taken from a woman aged 30 to 39 who had been exposed to COVID-19. CDR3: CASSLGLAGGPGNYEQYF. CDR3 sequence (DNA): TGCGCCAGCAGCTTGGGACTAGCGGGAGGGCCAGGGAACTACGAGCAGTACTTC. Looking up the rest from reference TRBV5-1 and TRBJ2-7 gives the full variable domain: KAGVTQTPRYLIKTRGQQVTLSCSPISGHRSVSWYQQTPGQGLQFLFEYFSETQRNKGNFPGRFSGRQFSNSRSEMNVSTLELGDSALYLCASSLGLAGGPGNYEQYFGPGTRLTVT.